The sequence of this T cell receptor beta chain was determined in a study of T cell changes during pregnancy in multiple sclerosis. There are 15 residues in the CDR3. Looked up from germline, CDR1 is MGHRA and CDR2 is YSYEKL. Trimming removed 0 bases at V and 5 bases at J, with 13 bases between. This clone was found once. Sequencing was performed with immunoSEQ multiplex PCR; in TCRdb, only in-frame clones are kept and a portion is missing. The top ten hold under 0.6% of the sample, which has roughly 76,000 clones, approximately 90% seen once. The clonotype was recovered from a female donor with multiple sclerosis, enrolled in a pregnancy study. This chain uses TRBV4-1 with TRBJ2-5; possibly TRBD1 for D (5 bases). Specimen: CD4+ T cells from peripheral blood mononuclear cells, collected in the second trimester of pregnancy. The CDR3 loop is CASSQDGGWGETQYF. The CDR3 nucleotides read TGCGCCAGCAGCCAAGATGGTGGCTGGGGCGAGACCCAGTACTTC.